Shown below are 5 T cell receptor beta chains from a single sample sequenced in a study of T cells after posttransplantation cyclophosphamide. The data were produced by immunoSEQ multiplex PCR, yet TCRdb's version contains in-frame clones alone and is incomplete. The sample has 47,000 or so clones, about 90% seen once; the top ten hold 2.5% to 4%. Sequencing was carried out using PBMCs. The receptors shown here come from a woman aged 45-59 years in good health and a related stem cell transplant donor.

The V call is TRBV6-1, the J call TRBJ1-1; D remains unclear. CDR1 is MNHNS, CDR2 SASEGT, per germline. V dropped 4 bases and J dropped 1 base, with 10 bases sitting between them. There are 14 residues in the CDR3. In nucleotides, the CDR3 is TGTGCCAGCAGTGTCGTCGGAGAGAACACTGAAGCTTTCTTT. As protein: CASSVVGENTEAFF.

This clone has a handful of counts. The V call is TRBV10-1, the J call TRBJ2-7; TRBD1 agrees at 7 bases. V gave up 6 bases and J gave up 3 bases; unmatched junction bases: 8. Germline loops: CDR1 WNHNN, CDR2 SYGVQD (reference sequence). There are 14 residues in the CDR3. CDR3 loop: CASSRDSKLYEQYF. In nucleotides, the CDR3 is TGCGCCAGCAGCCGGGACAGCAAACTCTACGAGCAGTACTTC.

This chain joins TRBV6-1 and TRBJ2-3; weak D call: TRBD2 (5 bases). Germline values: CDR1 MNHNS, CDR2 SASEGT. There are 13 residues in the CDR3. The CDR3 spells CGFGEISTDTQYF. The CDR3 bases are TGTGGTTTCGGGGAAATTAGCACAGATACGCAGTATTTT.

The chain couples TRBV4-1 to TRBJ2-2; 7 nucleotides match TRBD1. This CDR3 contains 16 residues. V was pared by 0 bases and J by 0 bases, with 1 base of the junction left unmatched. Germline V gene data show CDR1 as MGHRA and CDR2 as YSYEKL. The CDR3 DNA sequence: TGCGCCAGCAGCCAAGAGACAGGGACGAACACCGGGGAGCTGTTTTTT. As protein: CASSQETGTNTGELFF.

The chain recombines TRBV5-1 with TRBJ1-4; TRBD1 matches 11 bases. The V gene's germline CDR1 is SGHRS and CDR2 YFSETQ. The V gene end was trimmed by 4 bases and the J gene end by 5 bases; junction bases not matched to a gene: 1. CDR3 length: 14 amino acids. The CDR3 bases are TGCGCCAGCAGCCGGGACAGGGGGAATGAAAAACTGTTTTTT. It specifies CASSRDRGNEKLFF.